These 17 T cell receptor beta chains share one sample of origin, sequenced in a study of shared clonotypes between healthy human individuals (dated by TCRdb to the early 2020s). The library was built by means of the immunoSEQ multiplex PCR assay. TCRdb carries this immuneACCESS record with in-frame sequences only. Its versions omit some clonotypes, under half of them owing to an unresolved V gene in the studies checked, with the rest unexplained. The sample has about 470,000 clones on record, 75% to 85% of them singletons. The biggest ten clones account for 13% of the sample. The sequenced sample consisted of PBMCs. The receptors stem from a woman aged 40 to 50 in good health. Some clones in this sample may be carry-over from other donors' samples.

This chain links TRBV5-1 with TRBJ1-2; possibly TRBD1 for D (6 bases). V was pared by 4 bases and J by 4 bases, with 17 bases between. Germline V gene sequence: CDR1 SGHRS, CDR2 YFSETQ. The CDR3 spans 15 residues. The CDR3 sequence is CASSPGGGGVYGYTF. CDR3 DNA sequence: TGCGCCAGCAGCCCGGGGGGCGGGGGCGTCTATGGCTACACCTTC.

V is TRBV6-1 and J is TRBJ1-1, with D hard to call. Trimming shortened V by 8 bases and J by 0 bases, and 7 bases separated the two germline ends. Germline V gives CDR1 MNHNS, CDR2 SASEGT. The CDR3 totals 12 residues. The CDR3 DNA follows: TGTGCCAGCCGCTTACTGAACACTGAAGCTTTCTTT. Translated: CASRLLNTEAFF.

The chain employs TRBV7-8 and TRBJ1-1; the D gene is possibly TRBD1 (6 bases). Trimming stripped 3 bases from V and 6 bases from J, with 11 bases between. The CDR3 length is 13 residues. Per the germline V gene, CDR1 is SGHVS and CDR2 is FQNEAQ. The CDR3 coding sequence is TGTGCCAGCAGCTTGACAGAGGGGGCTGAAGCTTTCTTT. It yields the protein CASSLTEGAEAFF.

This clone has only one observation. CDR3 nucleotides: TGTGCCAGCAGCTCCCGGGACAGCAATCAGCCCCAGCATTTT. This translates into CASSSRDSNQPQHF. This sequence joins TRBV5-6 and TRBJ1-5; possibly TRBD1 for D (5 bases). Trimming shortened V by 3 bases and J by 1 base, and 8 bases separated the two germline ends. The germline CDR1 and CDR2 sequences are SGHDT and YYEEEE. The CDR3 is 14 residues long.

V usage is TRBV7-9 and J usage is TRBJ2-1, with 10 bases aligning to TRBD1. V dropped 1 base and J dropped 8; count of bases not matched to a gene: 11. The germline V gene has CDR1 SEHNR and CDR2 FQNEAQ (reference sequence). There are 17 residues in the CDR3. The CDR3 coding sequence is TGTGCCAGCAGCTTAGTAGATTGGGACAGGGGTGGCGATGAGCAGTTCTTC. Its translation: CASSLVDWDRGGDEQFF.

The chain joins TRBV30 to TRBJ2-5, with 10 bases identical to TRBD2. The germline V gene has CDR1 GTSNPN and CDR2 SVGIG (reference sequence). The CDR3 has 19 amino acids. V lost 1 base, J lost 1 base, and 15 bases stayed unmatched. CDR3 sequence reads: CAWSEYPGLAFSPQETQYF. The CDR3 DNA sequence: TGTGCCTGGAGTGAGTACCCGGGACTAGCGTTTTCCCCCCAAGAGACCCAGTACTTC. Using reference TRBV30 and TRBJ2-5 for the parts outside the CDR3, the full variable domain is SQTIHQWPATLVQPVGSPLSLECTVEGTSNPNLYWYRQAAGRGLQLLFYSVGIGQISSEVPQNLSASRPQDRQFILSSKKLLLSDSGFYLCAWSEYPGLAFSPQETQYFGPGTRLLVL.

This chain links TRBV29-1 with TRBJ2-7, with TRBD1 matching 7 bases. This CDR3 has 13 residues. CDR1 and CDR2 from the germline V gene are SQVTM and ANQGSEA. V lost 3 bases to trimming and J lost 5 bases; unmatched junction nucleotides: 7. The chain's CDR3 is CSVDDRALDEQYF. In nucleotides, the CDR3 is TGCAGCGTTGATGACAGGGCACTGGACGAGCAGTACTTC.

This chain joins TRBV5-6 and TRBJ2-1, with a possible D match to TRBD2 (6 bases). CDR3 length equals 15 residues. Trimming removed 3 bases at V and 3 bases at J, with 13 bases between. From germline, CDR1 is SGHDT and CDR2 YYEEEE. CDR3 in amino acids: CASSSRWRGYNEQFF. The CDR3, as DNA: TGTGCCAGCAGCTCCCGGTGGAGGGGCTACAATGAGCAGTTCTTC. Looking up the rest from reference TRBV5-6 and TRBJ2-1 gives the full variable domain: DAGVTQSPTHLIKTRGQQVTLRCSPKSGHDTVSWYQQALGQGPQFIFQYYEEEERQRGNFPDRFSGHQFPNYSSELNVNALLLGDSALYLCASSSRWRGYNEQFFGPGTRLTVL.

The V call is TRBV29-1, the J call TRBJ2-7; TRBD2 might be the D (5 bases). Germline CDR1 is SQVTM and CDR2 is ANQGSEA. The CDR3 totals 13 residues. V dropped 8 bases and J dropped 6 bases, with 20 bases sitting between them. CDR3 amino acids: CSFREGPFGEQYF. The CDR3 DNA sequence: TGCAGCTTCCGGGAAGGCCCGTTCGGCGAGCAGTACTTC.

The CDR3 spells CASSTGFETGPRTGELFF. The CDR3 nucleotides read TGTGCCAGCAGCACCGGGTTTGAGACAGGGCCCCGCACCGGGGAGCTGTTTTTT. The rearrangement joins TRBV5-6 to TRBJ2-2; 7 bases match TRBD1. The CDR3 extends over 18 amino acids. Trimming cost V 4 bases and J 4 bases; bases outside gene matches: 16. CDR1 is SGHDT, CDR2 YYEEEE, per germline.

The rearrangement joins TRBV5-6 to TRBJ2-3, with 7 bases aligning to TRBD1. After removal of 0 bases from V and 0 bases from J, the junction contained 10 bases not matched to a gene. The CDR3 spans 18 residues. CDR1 and CDR2 (germline): SGHDT, YYEEEE. CDR3 bases: TGTGCCAGCAGCTTGGTCGCCCCCGAGACAGGGAGCACAGATACGCAGTATTTT. It yields the protein CASSLVAPETGSTDTQYF.

The rearrangement joins TRBV29-1 to TRBJ1-2; no firm D call. The CDR3 totals 12 residues. Germline V gene lookup returns CDR1 SQVTM and CDR2 ANQGSEA. With 3 bases removed from V and 7 bases from J, the gap between germline ends came to 12 bases. The CDR3 sequence is CSVEWQESGYTF. The CDR3, as DNA: TGCAGCGTTGAGTGGCAGGAGAGTGGCTACACCTTC.

The chain is built from TRBV7-3 and TRBJ2-2; TRBD1 matches at 8 bases. This CDR3 is built from 14 residues. CDR1 is SGHTA and CDR2 is FQGTGA in the germline V gene. Germline trimming cut 5 bases from V and 4 bases from J; bases unmatched to any gene: 3. The CDR3 DNA reads TGTGCCAGCAGCCCCGGGACAGGCACCGGGGAGCTGTTTTTT. This translates into CASSPGTGTGELFF.

This chain links TRBV7-2 with TRBJ2-5, with TRBD1 identical over 9 bases. The germline CDR1 and CDR2 sequences are SGHTA and FQGNSA. This CDR3 region has 14 residues. Unmatched junction bases numbered 6, after V lost 5 bases and J lost 5 bases. The CDR3 region is CASSTLTGGETQYF. The CDR3 DNA reads as TGTGCCAGCAGCACTCTGACAGGGGGGGAGACCCAGTACTTC.

The V call is TRBV27, the J call TRBJ1-2, with 7 nucleotides matching TRBD1. The CDR3 sequence is 13 residues long. The germline V gene encodes CDR1 MNHEY and CDR2 SMNVEV (reference sequence). V lost 6 bases, J lost 6 bases, and 7 bases stayed unmatched. In DNA, the CDR3 is TGTGCCAGCAGACTGACAGGGAGTCATGGCTACACCTTC. Amino acids: CASRLTGSHGYTF.

A remark on this clone: A read error may be the cause here, since a much bigger clone is one base away. The chain couples TRBV27 to TRBJ1-5; D is possibly TRBD1 (6 bases). Germline values: CDR1 MNHEY, CDR2 SMNVEV (reference sequence). CDR3 size: 14 residues. The CDR3 sequence: CTSSLNGGGQPQHF. CDR3 bases: TGTACCAGCAGTTTAAATGGAGGGGGTCAGCCCCAGCATTTT.

This clone is a singleton in its sample. V gene TRBV19 combines with J gene TRBJ2-5; TRBD1 aligns across 7 bases. The CDR3 sequence is 15 residues long. Trimming at V came to 5 bases and at J to 2 bases, leaving 8 bases not matched to a gene. In germline, CDR1 is LNHDA, CDR2 SQIVND (reference sequence). CDR3 region: CASSRQGQKQETQYF. CDR3 nucleotides: TGTGCCAGTAGTCGACAGGGACAGAAACAAGAGACCCAGTACTTC.